This TCR beta chain was obtained from a study of cytomegalovirus exposure and HLA in healthy donors. Remarks on this clone: Antigen specificity is unknown. One end of the junction does not line up with germline, which may come from a read error.

General observations from the study: Listed as cytomegalovirus-associated were 150 or so TCR beta chains.

PCR employed 60 Vbeta and 13 Jbeta primers. Measured with immunoSEQ multiplex PCR; TCRdb has only the in-frame clones, and not every one. The sample includes under 150,000 clones, 75% to 80% of them seen just once. This receptor was obtained from a young woman in good health and CMV-seronegative. Material: PBMCs.

The CDR3 sequence: CVSSLSRDWMDTQYF. The CDR3 region has the DNA TGCGTCAGCAGCTTGTCTCGGGATTGGATGGATACGCAGTATTTT. The chain employs TRBV5-1 and TRBJ2-3, with D perhaps matching TRBD2 (5 bases). Germline CDR1 SGHRS, CDR2 YFSETQ. The CDR3 runs to 15 residues.